These 10 T cell receptor beta chains share one sample of origin, sequenced in a study of blood T cell repertoires in COVID-19. Only in-frame clones appear in the TCRdb table, and some are missing; sequencing was by immunoSEQ multiplex PCR. In the table there are about 240,000 clones, around 84% of which are singletons. Sequencing input: peripheral blood. These receptors were obtained from a woman aged 18-29 years with acute or convalescent COVID-19.

V is TRBV7-2 and J is TRBJ1-1, with D possibly matching TRBD1 (6 bases). This CDR3 spans 17 amino acids. The germline V and J ends were trimmed by 4 bases and 1 base, with 19 bases remaining between them. Germline loops: CDR1 SGHTA, CDR2 FQGNSA. The CDR3 DNA reads as TGTGCCAGCAGCTCACCGGGAAGTCTGACAGGGAACACTGAAGCTTTCTTT. As protein: CASSSPGSLTGNTEAFF.

The rearrangement uses TRBV3-1 (or the pseudogene TRBV3-2) and TRBJ1-3; D may be TRBD1 (6 bases). The CDR3 consists of 16 residues. Germline V gene data show CDR1 as LGHDT and CDR2 as YNNKEL (reference sequence). With 4 bases removed from V and 0 bases from J, the gap between germline ends came to 13 bases. For the CDR3, the DNA is TGTGCCAGCAGCCGCGACAGGCCACTCTCTGGAAACACCATATATTTT. This encodes CASSRDRPLSGNTIYF.

This clone was seen more than once but under ten times. V usage is TRBV9 and J usage is TRBJ2-2; possibly TRBD1 for D (5 bases). CDR3 length equals 16 residues. Germline values: CDR1 SGDLS, CDR2 YYNGEE. Trimming took 0 bases from V and 4 from J, leaving 13 bases between them. CDR3 residues: CASSVVPGLGTGELFF. CDR3 coding DNA: TGTGCCAGCAGCGTAGTCCCAGGGCTAGGCACCGGGGAGCTGTTTTTT. Combining the CDR3 with reference TRBV9 and TRBJ2-2 gives the whole variable domain DSGVTQTPKHLITATGQRVTLRCSPRSGDLSVYWYQQSLDQGLQFLIQYYNGEERAKGNILERFSAQQFPDLHSELNLSSLELGDSALYFCASSVVPGLGTGELFFGEGSRLTVL.

V usage is TRBV3-1 (or the pseudogene TRBV3-2) and J usage is TRBJ2-1, with D tentatively TRBD1 (6 bases). V lost 0 bases and J 4 bases, leaving 16 bases between the germline ends. The germline V gene has CDR1 LGHDT and CDR2 YNNKEL (reference sequence). The CDR3 extends over 17 amino acids. The CDR3 DNA sequence: TGTGCCAGCAGCCAAGATCCGCACAGGGCAGGGTACAATGAGCAGTTCTTC. It yields the protein CASSQDPHRAGYNEQFF.

Only a few counts were recorded for this clone. The chain is built from TRBV3-1 (or the pseudogene TRBV3-2) and TRBJ1-2, with TRBD1 identical over 7 bases. V dropped 4 bases and J dropped 3; count of bases not matched to a gene: 8. Germline values: CDR1 LGHDT, CDR2 YNNKEL (reference sequence). The CDR3 is 15 residues long. As DNA, the CDR3 is TGTGCCAGCAGCCCCCACCCACAGGGGTACTATGGCTACACCTTC. Protein product: CASSPHPQGYYGYTF.

This clone came up a few times. This sequence joins TRBV27 and TRBJ1-2; unclear D gene. The CDR3 loop spans 14 amino acids. Trimming took off 5 bases at V and 8 bases at J, with 18 bases between the two ends. CDR1 and CDR2 from the germline V gene are MNHEY and SMNVEV (reference sequence). In DNA form, the CDR3 reads TGTGCCAGCAGTGTAGAGGGCATGTTGGGAGGCTACACCTTC. Its translation is CASSVEGMLGGYTF.

CDR3 DNA: TGTGCCAGCAGTTCCAAAAGGGAGGGCGGGGGCAATCAGCCCCAGCATTTT. It is translated as CASSSKREGGGNQPQHF. This chain connects TRBV28 to TRBJ1-5, with D unresolved. V was pared by 4 bases and J by 2 bases, with 18 bases between. Germline V CDR1 and CDR2: MDHEN, SYDVKM. CDR3 size: 17 residues.

The V gene is TRBV6-1, the J gene TRBJ1-2, with D maybe TRBD1 (5 bases). V lost 1 base and J 4 bases, leaving 13 bases between the germline ends. The CDR3 loop spans 15 amino acids. Germline V gene sequence: CDR1 MNHNS, CDR2 SASEGT. The chain's CDR3 is CASSEGRGAAYGYTF. CDR3 sequence (DNA): TGTGCCAGCAGTGAAGGTAGGGGCGCGGCCTATGGCTACACCTTC.

J is TRBJ2-7 and V is TRBV19; 8 nucleotides match TRBD2. The J segment lost 5 bases and the V segment lost 9 bases, leaving 12 bases of the junction unmatched. The CDR3 consists of 14 residues. Germline V CDR1 and CDR2: LNHDA, SQIVND (reference sequence). CDR3 sequence: CARRNREGLDEQYF. The CDR3 bases are TGTGCCAGAAGGAACCGGGAGGGCCTTGACGAGCAGTACTTC.

The V and J genes are TRBV18 and TRBJ1-2; 8 positions agree with TRBD1. This CDR3 has 14 residues. Germline CDR1 KGHSH, CDR2 LQKENI. Unmatched junction bases numbered 6, after V lost 8 bases and J lost 1 base. In DNA form, the CDR3 reads TGTGCCAGCAGCCCCGGACAGGGTAACTATGGCTACACCTTC. Translating gives CASSPGQGNYGYTF. Full variable domain (rest looked up from reference TRBV18 and TRBJ1-2): NAGVMQNPRHLVRRRGQEARLRCSPMKGHSHVYWYRQLPEEGLKFMVYLQKENIIDESGMPKERFSAEFPKEGPSILRIQQVVRGDSAAYFCASSPGQGNYGYTFGSGTRLTVV.